This TCR beta chain was profiled in a study of shared clonotypes between healthy human individuals. Assay runs were performed at deep level. Original processing methods: Quality scores were absent from the junction-only immunoSEQ sequences, so filtering differed. TCRdb's table, derived via immunoSEQ multiplex PCR, lists solely in-frame clones and lacks some. V and J calls and clone size are copied from that table; D and trimming were computed from the DNA. The sample has 2 million to 3 million clones; approximately 94% are singletons. Notes on this clone: Its cognate antigen is unknown.

The study's findings and limits: Specimens sampled were limited to blood, with tissue repertoires likely differing.

Germline V gene data show CDR1 as LGHNA and CDR2 as YSLEER. Losses at the gene ends were 1 base for V and 7 bases for J; bases not matched to a gene: 7. The CDR3 sequence is 15 residues long. This chain connects TRBV4-3 to TRBJ2-7; 10 bases are a match to TRBD2. Source material: naive CD4+ T cells from PBMCs. This sample's subset: CD45RA+ positively selected. The sequence came from a man aged 18 to 35 in good health. Some clones in this sample may be carry-over from other donors' samples. The CDR3 reads CASSQGTSGLREQYF. As DNA, the CDR3 is TGCGCCAGCAGCCAAGGGACTAGCGGACTACGAGAGCAGTACTTC.